This TCR beta chain was captured in a study of blood T cell repertoires in COVID-19. Overall study: The United States, Italy and Spain supplied acute and convalescent COVID-19 samples.

In terms of age and location, participants ranged from about 18 to 95 years and lived in about 25 US areas. There are 15 residues in the CDR3. Trimming took 3 bases from V and 2 from J, leaving 14 bases between them. In germline, CDR1 is MNHEY, CDR2 SMNVEV (reference sequence). Method: immunoSEQ multiplex PCR; TCRdb's copy keeps in-frame clones and lacks some. This table has 100,000 to 150,000 clones, 65% to 85% appearing once. This receptor was taken from a woman in her 30s who had recovered from COVID-19. The J gene is TRBJ2-7, the V gene TRBV27; maybe TRBD1 (6 bases). Sequencing was performed on PBMCs or T cells enriched from blood (not recorded which). CDR3 in amino acids: CASSFRGSPTYEQYF. CDR3 in DNA: TGTGCCAGCAGTTTTAGGGGGAGCCCAACCTACGAGCAGTACTTC.